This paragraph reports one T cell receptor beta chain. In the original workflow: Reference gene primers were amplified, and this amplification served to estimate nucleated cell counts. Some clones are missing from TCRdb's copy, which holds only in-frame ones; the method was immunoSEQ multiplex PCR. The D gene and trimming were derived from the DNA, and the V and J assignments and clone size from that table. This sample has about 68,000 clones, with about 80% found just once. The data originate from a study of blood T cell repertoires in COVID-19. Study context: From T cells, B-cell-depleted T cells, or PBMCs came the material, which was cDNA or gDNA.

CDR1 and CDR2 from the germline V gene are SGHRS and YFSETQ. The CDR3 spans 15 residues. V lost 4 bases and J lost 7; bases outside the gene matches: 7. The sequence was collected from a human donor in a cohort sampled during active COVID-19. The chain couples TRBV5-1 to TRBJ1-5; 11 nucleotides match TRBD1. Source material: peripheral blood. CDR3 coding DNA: TGCGCCAGCAGCGTGGGACAGGGGGTTGGACAGCCCCAGCATTTT. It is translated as CASSVGQGVGQPQHF.